The present T cell receptor beta chain was sequenced within a study of T cell repertoires in cytomegalovirus infection. Study overall: Alongside well-studied HLA-B-restricted CMV epitopes, recently identified HLA-C-restricted CMV epitopes were also used. Signatures in public TCR beta sequences pointed to both CMV infection and matching HLA type.

One entry per CDR3 protein results from TCRdb running MiXCR on the reads. The data show a few hundred thousand distinct CDR3 sequences, 40% seen once. In its sample, this clonotype was seen many times. Its antigen remains unknown. The CDR3 spans 17 residues. CDR1 and CDR2 (germline): SGHTA, FQGNSA. V was pared by 1 base and J by 0 bases, with 13 bases between. Findings of the study overall: Across the ex vivo response, the dominant clonotypes were HLA-C-restricted CMV-specific TCR beta clonotypes.

Sample: cultured PBMCs, taken from culture after CMV antigen stimulation. V is TRBV7-2 and J is TRBJ1-5; a possible D gene is TRBD1 (5 bases). This receptor was identified in a human donor in good health (CMV status not recorded). Some clones in this sample may be carry-over from other donors' samples. CDR3 in amino acids: CASSLGGGQYSNQPQHF. In DNA, the CDR3 is TGTGCCAGCAGCTTAGGGGGCGGACAATATAGCAATCAGCCCCAGCATTTT.